This note documents a single TCR beta chain sequence. Its antigen is still unknown. This sample is part of a study of cytomegalovirus exposure and HLA in healthy donors. Only in-frame clones appear in the TCRdb table, and some are missing; sequencing was by immunoSEQ multiplex PCR. Of about 73,000 clones in the sample, over 85% are singletons; the top ten hold 3% to 4%. V trimming: 0 bases; J trimming: 6 bases; junction bases outside the gene matches: 8. The germline gives CDR1 LGHNA, CDR2 YNFKEQ. CDR3 length: 17 amino acids. General study results and limits: CMV antigen specificity of a few CMV-associated chains was confirmed in vitro. Cytomegalovirus association was listed for approximately 160 TCR beta chains. According to a subsequent analysis, TCR clusters identified in the first cohort showed a tendency to co-occur across the approximately 110 validation repertoires. Using the classifier, cytomegalovirus status was reportedly diagnosed with high specificity and sensitivity.

The receptor was derived from a woman younger than 35 in good health and CMV-seropositive. The material sequenced was PBMCs. V is TRBV4-2 and J is TRBJ2-2; 9 nucleotides match TRBD2. CDR3 in DNA: TGTGCCAGCAGCCAAGATGGCGGGGGGGCCTACCCCGGGGAGCTGTTTTTT. Residues: CASSQDGGGAYPGELFF.